A selection of T cell receptor beta chains follows, all from one sample in a study of control samples from healthy donors and cancer patients. The protocol was immunoSEQ multiplex PCR, while the TCRdb copy is restricted to in-frame clones and leaves out a portion. The repertoire holds 75,000 to 90,000 clones, with about 85% as singletons. The material sequenced was blood. The receptors were sampled from a woman in her thirties or forties in good health. CDR3s include the opening cysteine and the closing phenylalanine or tryptophan. The D gene is left open where the match is weak. Clone size, where shown, is once, few, many, or a class for clones that have expanded.

j_gene,d_gene,v_gene,abundance,CDR3nt,CDR3aa
TRBJ1-2,NA,TRBV12-3/TRBV12-4,NA,TGTGCCAGCAGTTTAAGGCGGAACTATGGCTACACCTTC,CASSLRRNYGYTF
TRBJ2-7,NA,TRBV30,NA,TGTGCCTGGGGGTCCCCCAGGGCCGAGCAGTACTTC,CAWGSPRAEQYF
TRBJ2-2,NA,TRBV2,NA,TGTGCCAGCAGGGTTGGGGGCTCGGGCACCGGGGAGCTGTTTTTT,CASRVGGSGTGELFF
TRBJ1-2,NA,TRBV6-5,NA,TGTGCCAGCAGCCCCGCTAGGGGAAACTATGGCTACACCTTC,CASSPARGNYGYTF
TRBJ1-5,NA,TRBV7-8,NA,TGTGCCAGCAGCTTAGGGACTCGCAAATATGGGCTCGAGGGGGCCCAGCATTTT,CASSLGTRKYGLEGAQHF
TRBJ2-5,TRBD2,TRBV6-1,NA,TGTGCCAGCAGTGAGTCCAGCGGGGGGCCAGAGACCCAGTACTTC,CASSESSGGPETQYF
TRBJ1-5,NA,TRBV7-8,once,TGTGCCAGCAGCTTATTGGGCGCAGGGCAGCCCCAGCATTTT,CASSLLGAGQPQHF
TRBJ1-5,NA,TRBV5-6,NA,TGTGCCAGCAGCTCCTTGGGGGGCGCGATAAATCAGCCCCAGCATTTT,CASSSLGGAINQPQHF
TRBJ2-5,NA,TRBV7-3,NA,TGTGCCAGCAGCCCCACAGGGGGGGGCGGCGAGACCCAGTACTTC,CASSPTGGGGETQYF
TRBJ2-7,NA,TRBV5-1,NA,TGCGCCAGCAGCCTTTCCAGGGGGGTTAGCATGTACGAGCAGTACTTC,CASSLSRGVSMYEQYF
TRBJ1-2,NA,TRBV7-2,few,TGTGCCAGCAGCTCCTATATGGACTATGGCTACACCTTC,CASSSYMDYGYTF
TRBJ1-1,NA,TRBV2,NA,TGTGCCAGCATCTACCTGGGAGGGATGAACACTGAAGCTTTCTTT,CASIYLGGMNTEAFF
TRBJ1-4,NA,TRBV4-1,NA,TGCGCCAGCAGCCAAGATGAGGGATCCAGTACGGAAAAACTGTTTTTT,CASSQDEGSSTEKLFF
TRBJ1-3,NA,TRBV5-1,NA,TGCGCCAGCAGCTTGGCCGGATCAGGGTTAGGTGGAAACACCATATATTTT,CASSLAGSGLGGNTIYF
TRBJ1-1,NA,TRBV5-6,NA,TGTGCCAGCAGCTTCCCCCATTGGGACAAGAACACTGAAGCTTTCTTT,CASSFPHWDKNTEAFF
TRBJ2-1,TRBD2,TRBV7-8,NA,TGTGCCAGCAGCTTCGGGACTAGCGGTTACAATGAGCAGTTCTTC,CASSFGTSGYNEQFF
TRBJ2-1,TRBD2,TRBV9,NA,TGTGCCAGCAGCGTATCCGCTAGCGGGGTTCGAGATGAGCAGTTCTTC,CASSVSASGVRDEQFF
TRBJ1-1,TRBD1,TRBV5-4,once,TGTGCCAGCAGCCAACAGGGGGGGACTGAAGCTTTCTTT,CASSQQGGTEAFF
TRBJ2-1,TRBD2,TRBV29-1,NA,TGCAGCGGCGCGACTAGCGGGGCCTACAATGAGCAGTTCTTC,CSGATSGAYNEQFF
TRBJ2-7,TRBD1,TRBV29-1,NA,TGCAGCGTGGCGGACAGGGCCGTCTCCTACGAGCAGTACTTC,CSVADRAVSYEQYF
TRBJ2-7,NA,TRBV12-3/TRBV12-4,NA,TGTGCCAGCAGCCAGGCATCCGTTAGGCCGTACTTC,CASSQASVRPYF
TRBJ1-4,TRBD1,TRBV5-4,NA,TGTGCCAGCAGCGACCGGGACAGCAGTTTTGCAACTAATGAAAAACTGTTTTTT,CASSDRDSSFATNEKLFF
TRBJ2-5,NA,TRBV11-3,NA,TGTGCCAGCAGCATTCGCCGGGACAATCGAGAGACCCAGTACTTC,CASSIRRDNRETQYF
TRBJ2-7,TRBD2,TRBV10-3,NA,TGTGCCATCAGTGAGATTACACGGGGCGGGGGGCCCTACGAGCAGTACTTC,CAISEITRGGGPYEQYF
TRBJ1-5,NA,TRBV6-5,NA,TGTGCCAGCAGAGGAGGACGGTATAGCAATCAGCCCCAGCATTTT,CASRGGRYSNQPQHF
TRBJ1-1,NA,TRBV7-9,NA,TGTGCCAGCAGCTCACGTCTGGGGAACACTGAAGCTTTCTTT,CASSSRLGNTEAFF
TRBJ1-3,NA,TRBV12-3/TRBV12-4,once,TGTGCCAGCAGTCTCAACTCTGGAAACACCATATATTTT,CASSLNSGNTIYF
TRBJ2-3,NA,TRBV3-1/TRBV3-2,NA,TGTGCCAGCAGCCAAGGTGGGGATACGCAGTATTTT,CASSQGGDTQYF
TRBJ2-2,TRBD1,TRBV5-1,NA,TGCGCCAGCAGCCCCCCCGGTCGGACAGGGTCAAACACCGGGGAGCTGTTTTTT,CASSPPGRTGSNTGELFF
TRBJ1-1,NA,TRBV12-3/TRBV12-4,NA,TGTGCCAGCAAACAGCATTACACTGAAGCTTTCTTT,CASKQHYTEAFF
TRBJ1-2,TRBD1,TRBV29-1,NA,TGCAGCGTTGGGACAGGAGAGTACTATGGCTACACCTTC,CSVGTGEYYGYTF
TRBJ2-1,TRBD1,TRBV6-6,NA,TGTGCCAGCAGCCGACGGCCGGGACAGGGAAAGAATGAGCAGTTCTTC,CASSRRPGQGKNEQFF
TRBJ1-1,NA,TRBV10-3,NA,TGTGCCATCAGTGGGGACACTATGAACACTGAAGCTTTCTTT,CAISGDTMNTEAFF
TRBJ1-4,NA,TRBV6-1,NA,TGTGCCAGCAGTGATGGGGGATATCCGGTTTTT,CASSDGGYPVF
TRBJ2-7,NA,TRBV6-2/TRBV6-3,NA,TGTGCCAGCAGTTCTAGTGTCCCCTACGAGCAGTACTTC,CASSSSVPYEQYF
TRBJ2-7,NA,TRBV21-1,NA,TGTGCCAGCAGCCTTGAGGAGGGGTTGAACTACGAGCAGTACTTC,CASSLEEGLNYEQYF
TRBJ1-6,NA,TRBV2,NA,TGTGCCAGCAGTGAGGTGCCGGGCGGGTCACCCCTCCACTTT,CASSEVPGGSPLHF
TRBJ2-3,TRBD2,TRBV5-4,once,TGTGCCAGCAGCTTGGGACTAGCGGGACGTTCCACAGATACGCAGTATTTT,CASSLGLAGRSTDTQYF
TRBJ1-1,NA,TRBV7-9,few,TGTGCCAGCAGCAACAAGGCCGCTGCCACTGAAGCTTTCTTT,CASSNKAAATEAFF
TRBJ1-2,NA,TRBV28,once,TGTGCCAGCAGTTTATGGGGAGGACTCTATGGCTACACCTTC,CASSLWGGLYGYTF
TRBJ2-7,NA,TRBV6-6,NA,TGTGCCAGCAGATACGGACAGTACTCCTACGAGCAGTACTTC,CASRYGQYSYEQYF
TRBJ1-6,NA,TRBV6-2/TRBV6-3,NA,TGTGCCAGCAGTTGGTCCAGGGGAACCCTCCACTTT,CASSWSRGTLHF
TRBJ1-5,NA,TRBV4-2,NA,TGTGCCAGCAGCCAAGATCCGGGCAATCAGCCCCAGCATTTT,CASSQDPGNQPQHF
TRBJ1-1,NA,TRBV9,NA,TGTGCCAGCGCCCTAGTAGAGTCAGGGCGGACCGAAGCTTTCTTT,CASALVESGRTEAFF
TRBJ2-5,NA,TRBV2,NA,TGTGCCAGCAGTGTGGGGGTCGGTGGGAGGTCGGTAGAGACCCAGTACTTC,CASSVGVGGRSVETQYF
TRBJ1-6,NA,TRBV7-2,few,TGTGCCAGCAGCTTAGCACAGGCCGGGGGTTCACCCCTCCACTTT,CASSLAQAGGSPLHF
TRBJ1-3,NA,TRBV7-2,NA,TGTGCCAGCAGGACCCAGGGGCACTCTGGAAACACCATATATTTT,CASRTQGHSGNTIYF
TRBJ1-2,NA,TRBV3-1/TRBV3-2,once,TGTGCCAGCAGCCAAGATCGCATGGCGGCAGCTAACTATGGCTACACCTTC,CASSQDRMAAANYGYTF
TRBJ2-3,TRBD2,TRBV5-1,once,TGCGCCAGCAGCTTGGAAGCGGGGGGAGGAGATACGCAGTATTTT,CASSLEAGGGDTQYF
TRBJ1-6,NA,TRBV4-3,NA,TGCGCCAGCAGCCAGATCAAGTTGTCCTATAATTCACCCCTCCACTTT,CASSQIKLSYNSPLHF
TRBJ1-5,NA,TRBV12-3/TRBV12-4,NA,TGTGCCAGCAGTTTAACGAATCAGCCCCAGCATTTT,CASSLTNQPQHF
TRBJ2-3,NA,TRBV7-2,NA,TGTGCCAGCAGCTTGACGACTAGCACAGATACGCAGTATTTT,CASSLTTSTDTQYF
TRBJ2-5,NA,TRBV7-6,NA,TGTGCCAGCAGCTTAGGTGGAAACCAAGAGACCCAGTACTTC,CASSLGGNQETQYF
TRBJ1-6,NA,TRBV5-4,NA,TGTGCCAGCAGCTTGGAGAGGGAGGGGTCACCCCTCCACTTT,CASSLEREGSPLHF